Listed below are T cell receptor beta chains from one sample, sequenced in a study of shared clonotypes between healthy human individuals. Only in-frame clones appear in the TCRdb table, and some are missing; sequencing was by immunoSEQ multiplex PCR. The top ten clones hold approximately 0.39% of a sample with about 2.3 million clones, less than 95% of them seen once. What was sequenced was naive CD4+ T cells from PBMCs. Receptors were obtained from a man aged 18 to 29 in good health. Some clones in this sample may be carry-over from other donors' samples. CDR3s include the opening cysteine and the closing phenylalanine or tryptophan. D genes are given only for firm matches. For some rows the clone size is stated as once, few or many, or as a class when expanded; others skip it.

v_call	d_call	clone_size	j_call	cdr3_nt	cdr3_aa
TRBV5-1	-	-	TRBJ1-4	TGCGCCAGCAGCCTGACGTCGAACTTCGCGACTAATGAAAAACTGTTTTTT	CASSLTSNFATNEKLFF
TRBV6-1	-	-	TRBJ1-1	TGTGCCAGCAGGAGAGGACAGATGAACACTGAAGCTTTCTTT	CASRRGQMNTEAFF
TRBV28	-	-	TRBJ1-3	TGTGCCAGCGGGGGCAGACGCCGAGACACCATATATTTT	CASGGRRRDTIYF
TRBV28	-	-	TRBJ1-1	TGTGCCAGCAGCATACTACAGACGATGCGAGCTTTCTTT	CASSILQTMRAFF
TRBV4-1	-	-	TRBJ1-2	TGCGCCAGCAGCCAAGAGATTGGGGGCTACACCTTC	CASSQEIGGYTF
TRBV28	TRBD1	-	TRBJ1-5	TGTGCCAGCAGTTTATGGGGCGACAGGGGGTCTCTTCAGCCCCAGCATTTT	CASSLWGDRGSLQPQHF
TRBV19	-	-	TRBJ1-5	TGTGCCAGTAGGGATGAACAGGGCGTCAATCAGCCCCAGCATTTT	CASRDEQGVNQPQHF
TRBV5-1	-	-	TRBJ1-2	TGCGCCAGCGGATCAGGAGATAGCTATGGCTACACCTTC	CASGSGDSYGYTF
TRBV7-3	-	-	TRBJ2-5	TGTGCCAGCAGCTTAAACCCGCCCGGGACGGGGGAGACCCAGTACTTC	CASSLNPPGTGETQYF
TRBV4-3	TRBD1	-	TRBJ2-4	TGCGCCAGCAGCCAGAGCCGCGGGACAGGGGTCAAAAACATTCAGTACTTC	CASSQSRGTGVKNIQYF
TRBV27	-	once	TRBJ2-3	TGTGCCAGCAGTTCCCTCAGAGGCTCTAGCACAGATACGCAGTATTTT	CASSSLRGSSTDTQYF
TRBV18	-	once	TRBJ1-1	TGTGCCAGCTCACCCAGAGGTTTGGACGCTGGATTTGTAGCTTTCTTT	CASSPRGLDAGFVAFF
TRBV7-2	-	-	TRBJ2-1	TGTGCCAGCAGCCCTTCTCGGCTAGAGCAGTTCTTC	CASSPSRLEQFF
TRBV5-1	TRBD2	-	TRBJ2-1	TGCGCCAGCAGCTGGGGACTAGCGAGCTCCTACAATGAGCAGTTCTTC	CASSWGLASSYNEQFF
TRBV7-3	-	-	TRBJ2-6	TGTGCCAGCAGCCCCCAGGGGTGGCTGTCATTGGCCAACGTCCTGACTTTC	CASSPQGWLSLANVLTF
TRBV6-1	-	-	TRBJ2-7	TGTGCCAGCAGTAGGACACTAAGCTACGAGCAGTACTTC	CASSRTLSYEQYF
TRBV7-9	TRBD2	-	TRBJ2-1	TGTGCCAGCAGCCCAATCGGGGGACTAGCGTCGGGCTACAATGAGCAGTTCTTC	CASSPIGGLASGYNEQFF
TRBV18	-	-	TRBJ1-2	TGTGCCAGCTCGTTCAGCCAAGGAAATGGCTACACCTTC	CASSFSQGNGYTF
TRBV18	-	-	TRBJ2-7	TGTGCCAGCTCACCATTGGACTCCTACGAGCAGTACTTC	CASSPLDSYEQYF
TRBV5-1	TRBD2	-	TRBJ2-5	TGCGCCAGCAGCTTCAGTCCAGCGGGAGGGCAAGAGACCCAGTACTTC	CASSFSPAGGQETQYF
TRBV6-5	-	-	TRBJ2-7	TGTGCCAGCAGTTACTCGGGGCCACGTACCTACGAGCAGTACTTC	CASSYSGPRTYEQYF
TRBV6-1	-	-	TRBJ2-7	TGTGCCAGCAGTAAAGAGTCCTACGAGCAGTACTTC	CASSKESYEQYF
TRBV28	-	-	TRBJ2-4	TGTGCCAGCAGGATTCGAGGAGCCAAAAACATTCAGTACTTC	CASRIRGAKNIQYF
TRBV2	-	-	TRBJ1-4	TGTGCCAGCAGTGAACGGACGGAAAAACTGTTTTTT	CASSERTEKLFF
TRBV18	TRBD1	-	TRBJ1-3	TGTGCCAGCTCACCACGGAGGGGGCAGGACACCATATATTTT	CASSPRRGQDTIYF
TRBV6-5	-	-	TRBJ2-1	TGTGCCAGCCGTTCGGGGAATGAGCAGTTCTTC	CASRSGNEQFF
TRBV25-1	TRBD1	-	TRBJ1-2	TGTGCCAGCAGCCATCCGGGACAGAGGAGCTATGGCTACACCTTC	CASSHPGQRSYGYTF
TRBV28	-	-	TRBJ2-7	TGTGCCAGCAGTTCCAATTCCAGGGTTGCCTTC	CASSSNSRVAF
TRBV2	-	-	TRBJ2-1	TGTGCCAGCCGGGGCTGGGGTCCCTCCTACAATGAGCAGTTCTTC	CASRGWGPSYNEQFF
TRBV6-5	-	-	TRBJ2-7	TGTGCCAGCAGCACGCCAGGACAAGTTCACGAGCAGTACTTC	CASSTPGQVHEQYF
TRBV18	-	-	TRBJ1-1	TGTGCCAGCTCACCCCAGGGATTGAACACTGAAGCTTTCTTT	CASSPQGLNTEAFF
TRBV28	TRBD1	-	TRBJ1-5	TGTGCCAGCAGTTTAGGGGGGACAGGGGGCATTCAGCCCCAGCATTTT	CASSLGGTGGIQPQHF
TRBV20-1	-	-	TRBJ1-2	TGCAGTGCCGGTGAATATGGCTACACCTTC	CSAGEYGYTF
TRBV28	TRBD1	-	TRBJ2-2	TGTGCCAGCAGTTTATATAGGACAGGGGCCGGCGGGGAGCTGTTTTTT	CASSLYRTGAGGELFF
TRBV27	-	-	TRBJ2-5	-	CASGLFGSGTQYF
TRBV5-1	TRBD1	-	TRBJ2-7	TGCGCCAGCAGCTTAACCGGGACAGGGGGCTACGAGCAGTACTTC	CASSLTGTGGYEQYF
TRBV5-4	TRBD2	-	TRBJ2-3	TGTGCCAGCAGCACACCTAGCGGGAGTTGGGATACGCAGTATTTT	CASSTPSGSWDTQYF
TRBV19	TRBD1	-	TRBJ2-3	TGTGCCAGTAGGGACAGGGGAACAGATACGCAGTATTTT	CASRDRGTDTQYF
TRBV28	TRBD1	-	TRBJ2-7	TGTGCCAGCAGTTTATTGGGGACAGGGAGTTACGAGCAGTACTTC	CASSLLGTGSYEQYF
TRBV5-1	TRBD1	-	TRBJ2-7	TGCGCCAGCAGCTTGATACAGGGGGCATTGGGCGAGCAGTACTTC	CASSLIQGALGEQYF
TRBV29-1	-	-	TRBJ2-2	TGCAGCGTTGCATCGGGAGCTAGCACCGGGGAGCTGTTTTTT	CSVASGASTGELFF
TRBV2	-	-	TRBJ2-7	TGTGCCAGCAGTGAAGGTCAGGGCCGTGGCGAGCAGTACTTC	CASSEGQGRGEQYF
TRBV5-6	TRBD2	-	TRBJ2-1	TGTGCCAGCAGCTTGGACTCACTAGCGAGCAATGAGCAGTTCTTC	CASSLDSLASNEQFF
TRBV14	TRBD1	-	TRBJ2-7	TGTGCCAGCAGCCCCATCCGACAGGGGGATTACGAGCAGTACTTC	CASSPIRQGDYEQYF
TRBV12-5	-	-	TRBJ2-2	TGTGCTAGTGGATCGACTTTTGACTCGAACACCGGGGAGCTGTTTTTT	CASGSTFDSNTGELFF
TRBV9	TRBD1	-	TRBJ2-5	TGTGCCAGCAGCGTTTACAGGGGAGCGGAAGAGACCCAGTACTTC	CASSVYRGAEETQYF
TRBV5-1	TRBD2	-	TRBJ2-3	TGCGCCAGCAGCTTGGTGCTAGCGGAAAACACAGATACGCAGTATTTT	CASSLVLAENTDTQYF
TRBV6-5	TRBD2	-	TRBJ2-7	TGTGCCAGCAAAATACTAGCGGGCGAGAGCGAGCAGTACTTC	CASKILAGESEQYF
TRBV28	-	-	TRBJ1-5	TGTGCCAGCAGTTTAAGGAGGCTTGTAGAGCCCCAGCATTTT	CASSLRRLVEPQHF
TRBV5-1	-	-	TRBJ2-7	TGCGCCAGCAGCTTGTCACCCCAGGGGCCTTCCTACGAGCAGTACTTC	CASSLSPQGPSYEQYF